Included here is one T cell receptor beta chain sequence, with context. Reverse transcription of roughly 0.5 to 1 ug RNA was carried out with random hexamers. One entry per CDR3 protein results from TCRdb running MiXCR on the immunoSEQ multiplex PCR reads. This sample has around 300,000 distinct CDR3 sequences, with 92% found just once. The CDR3 extends over 14 amino acids. CDR1 and CDR2 (germline): MNHEY, SMNVEV (reference sequence). The junction had 4 bases not matched to a gene; V was cut back by 3 bases and J by 2 bases. Control patients had untreated stable or active relapsing-remitting multiple sclerosis by revised McDonald criteria. This sample is part of a study of CD8 T cells in Susac syndrome.

This TCR was sampled from a human donor with multiple sclerosis. Sequences were obtained from CD4+ T cells from PBMCs. The V gene is TRBV27, the J gene TRBJ2-7; TRBD1 matches 7 bases. CDR3: CASSLRGPTYEQYF. The CDR3 nucleotides read TGTGCCAGCAGTTTGAGGGGGCCAACCTACGAGCAGTACTTC.